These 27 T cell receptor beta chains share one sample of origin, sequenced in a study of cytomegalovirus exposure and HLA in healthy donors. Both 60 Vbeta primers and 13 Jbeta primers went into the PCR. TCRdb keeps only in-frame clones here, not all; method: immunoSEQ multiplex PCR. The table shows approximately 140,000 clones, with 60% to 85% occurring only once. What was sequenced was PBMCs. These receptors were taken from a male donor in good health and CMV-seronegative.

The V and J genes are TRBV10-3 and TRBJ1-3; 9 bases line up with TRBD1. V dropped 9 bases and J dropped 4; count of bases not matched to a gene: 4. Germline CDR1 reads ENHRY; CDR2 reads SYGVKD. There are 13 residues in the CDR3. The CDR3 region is CAIGTGPGNTIYF. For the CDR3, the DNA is TGTGCCATTGGGACAGGGCCCGGAAACACCATATATTTT.

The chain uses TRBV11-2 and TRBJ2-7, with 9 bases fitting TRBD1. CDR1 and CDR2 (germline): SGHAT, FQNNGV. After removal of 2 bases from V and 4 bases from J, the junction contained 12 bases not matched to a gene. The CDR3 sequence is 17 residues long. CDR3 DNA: TGTGCCAGCAGCTTAATCAAACCGGGACAGGGTAGTTACGAGCAGTACTTC. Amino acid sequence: CASSLIKPGQGSYEQYF.

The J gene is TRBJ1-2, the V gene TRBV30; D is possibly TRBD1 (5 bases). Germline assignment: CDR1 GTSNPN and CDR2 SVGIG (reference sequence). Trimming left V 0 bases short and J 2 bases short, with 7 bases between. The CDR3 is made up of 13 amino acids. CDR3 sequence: CAWSVRGNYGYTF. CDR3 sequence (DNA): TGTGCCTGGAGTGTTCGGGGGAACTATGGCTACACCTTC.

In DNA, the CDR3 is TGTGCCAGCAGCCAAGGGGAATCGGGAGGATTAAATTCACCCCTCCACTTT. It specifies CASSQGESGGLNSPLHF. The chain has TRBV4-2 and TRBJ1-6; D is uncertain. Trimming left V 1 base short and J 7 bases short, with 17 bases between. The CDR3 consists of 17 residues. Germline V gives CDR1 LGHNA, CDR2 YNFKEQ.

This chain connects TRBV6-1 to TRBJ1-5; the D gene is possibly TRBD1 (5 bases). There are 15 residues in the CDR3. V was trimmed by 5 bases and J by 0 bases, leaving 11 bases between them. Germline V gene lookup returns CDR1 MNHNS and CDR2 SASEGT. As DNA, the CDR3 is TGTGCCAGCAGTCGGGGGAGAAATAGCAATCAGCCCCAGCATTTT. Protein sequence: CASSRGRNSNQPQHF.

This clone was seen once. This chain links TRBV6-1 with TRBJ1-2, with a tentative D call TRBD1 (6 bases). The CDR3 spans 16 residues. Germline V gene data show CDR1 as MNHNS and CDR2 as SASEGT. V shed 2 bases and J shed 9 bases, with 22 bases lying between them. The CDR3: CASSELYADSAGSYTF. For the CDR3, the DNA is TGTGCCAGCAGTGAACTATATGCGGACAGCGCCGGGAGCTACACCTTC.

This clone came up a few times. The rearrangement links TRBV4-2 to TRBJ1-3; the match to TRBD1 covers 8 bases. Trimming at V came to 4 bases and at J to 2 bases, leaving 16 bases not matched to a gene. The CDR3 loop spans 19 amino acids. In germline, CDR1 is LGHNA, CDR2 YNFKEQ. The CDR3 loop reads CASSPEGQGAPGTGNTIYF. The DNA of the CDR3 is TGTGCCAGCAGCCCTGAGGGGCAGGGGGCGCCCGGGACTGGAAACACCATATATTTT.

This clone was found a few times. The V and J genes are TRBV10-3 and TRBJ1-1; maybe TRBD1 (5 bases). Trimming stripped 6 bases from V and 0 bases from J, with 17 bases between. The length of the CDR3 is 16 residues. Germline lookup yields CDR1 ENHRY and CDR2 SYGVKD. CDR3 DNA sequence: TGTGCCATCAGGGGGCTTGGGGGGTCTATGAACACTGAAGCTTTCTTT. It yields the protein CAIRGLGGSMNTEAFF.

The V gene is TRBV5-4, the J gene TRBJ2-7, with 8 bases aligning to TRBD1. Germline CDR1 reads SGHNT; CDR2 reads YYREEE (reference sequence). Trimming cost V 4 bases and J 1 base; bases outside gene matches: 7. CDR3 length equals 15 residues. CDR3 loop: CASSPDRGGSYEQYF. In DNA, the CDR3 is TGTGCCAGCAGCCCCGACAGGGGTGGGTCCTACGAGCAGTACTTC.

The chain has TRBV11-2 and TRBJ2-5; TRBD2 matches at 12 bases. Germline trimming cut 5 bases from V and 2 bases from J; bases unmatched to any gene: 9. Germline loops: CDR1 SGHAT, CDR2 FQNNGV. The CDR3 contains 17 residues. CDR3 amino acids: CASSLGRLAGVQETQYF. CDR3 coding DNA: TGTGCCAGCAGCCTCGGGAGACTAGCGGGAGTACAAGAGACCCAGTACTTC.

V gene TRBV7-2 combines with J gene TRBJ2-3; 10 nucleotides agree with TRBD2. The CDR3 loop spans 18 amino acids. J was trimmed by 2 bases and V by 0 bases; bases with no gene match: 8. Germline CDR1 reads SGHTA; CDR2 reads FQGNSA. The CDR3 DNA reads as TGTGCCAGCAGCTTAGCTAGGTCAGCGGGGGGGAACACAGATACGCAGTATTTT. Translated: CASSLARSAGGNTDTQYF. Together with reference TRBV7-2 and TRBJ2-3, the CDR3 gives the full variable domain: GAGVSQSPSNKVTEKGKDVELRCDPISGHTALYWYRQSLGQGLEFLIYFQGNSAPDKSGLPSDRFSAERTGGSVSTLTIQRTQQEDSAVYLCASSLARSAGGNTDTQYFGPGTRLTVL.

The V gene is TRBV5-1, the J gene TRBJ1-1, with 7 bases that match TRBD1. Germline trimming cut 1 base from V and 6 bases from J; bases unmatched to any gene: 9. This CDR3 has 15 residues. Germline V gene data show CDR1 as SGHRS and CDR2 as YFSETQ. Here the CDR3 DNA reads TGCGCCAGCAGCTTGTTGGGACAGAGACAATCTGAAGCTTTCTTT. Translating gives CASSLLGQRQSEAFF.

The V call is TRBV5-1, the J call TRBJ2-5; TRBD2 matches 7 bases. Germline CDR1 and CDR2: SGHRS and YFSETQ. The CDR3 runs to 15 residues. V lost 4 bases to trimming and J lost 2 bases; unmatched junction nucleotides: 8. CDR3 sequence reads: CASSTSLRGQETQYF. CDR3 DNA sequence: TGCGCCAGCAGCACCTCCCTGCGGGGGCAAGAGACCCAGTACTTC.

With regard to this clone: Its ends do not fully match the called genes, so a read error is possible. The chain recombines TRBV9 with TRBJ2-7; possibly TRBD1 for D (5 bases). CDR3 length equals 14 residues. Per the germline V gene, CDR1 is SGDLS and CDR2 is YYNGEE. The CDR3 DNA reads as TGTGCCAGCAGCCCGTCGACAGCCTCCTCCGAGCAGTACTTC. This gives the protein CASSPSTASSEQYF.

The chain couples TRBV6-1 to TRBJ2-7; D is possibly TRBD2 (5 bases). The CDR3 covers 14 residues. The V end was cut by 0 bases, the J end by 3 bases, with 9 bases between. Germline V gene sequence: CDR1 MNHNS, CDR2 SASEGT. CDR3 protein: CASSEAPGDYEQYF. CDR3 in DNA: TGTGCCAGCAGTGAAGCGCCCGGGGACTACGAGCAGTACTTC.

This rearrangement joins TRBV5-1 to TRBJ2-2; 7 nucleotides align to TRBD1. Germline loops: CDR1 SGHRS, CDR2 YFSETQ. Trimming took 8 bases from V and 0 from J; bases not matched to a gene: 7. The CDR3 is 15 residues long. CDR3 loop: CASLTGDANTGELFF. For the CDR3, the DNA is TGCGCCAGTCTTACAGGGGACGCGAACACCGGGGAGCTGTTTTTT.

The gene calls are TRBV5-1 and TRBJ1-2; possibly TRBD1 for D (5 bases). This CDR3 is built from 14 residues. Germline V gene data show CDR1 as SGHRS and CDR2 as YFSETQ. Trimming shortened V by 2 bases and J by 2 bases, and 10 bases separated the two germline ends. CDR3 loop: CASSLQVFNYGYTF. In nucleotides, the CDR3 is TGCGCCAGCAGCTTACAGGTATTCAACTATGGCTACACCTTC. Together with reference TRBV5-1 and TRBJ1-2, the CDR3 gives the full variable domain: KAGVTQTPRYLIKTRGQQVTLSCSPISGHRSVSWYQQTPGQGLQFLFEYFSETQRNKGNFPGRFSGRQFSNSRSEMNVSTLELGDSALYLCASSLQVFNYGYTFGSGTRLTVV.

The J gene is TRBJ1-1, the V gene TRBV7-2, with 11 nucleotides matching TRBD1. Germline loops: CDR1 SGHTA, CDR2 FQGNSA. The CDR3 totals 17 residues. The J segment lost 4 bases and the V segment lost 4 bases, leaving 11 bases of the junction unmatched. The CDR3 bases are TGTGCCAGCAGCTCCTCCGGGACAGGGGGATCCCTCACTGAAGCTTTCTTT. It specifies CASSSSGTGGSLTEAFF.

The CDR3 nucleotides read TGCGCCAGCAATAGTAGGGGATGGCAAGAGACCCAGTACTTC. It encodes CASNSRGWQETQYF. This chain connects TRBV5-1 to TRBJ2-5, with D perhaps TRBD1 (5 bases). V was shortened by 6 bases and J by 2 bases, with 14 bases between the two germline ends. The CDR3 sequence is 14 residues long. Per germline, CDR1 SGHRS and CDR2 YFSETQ.

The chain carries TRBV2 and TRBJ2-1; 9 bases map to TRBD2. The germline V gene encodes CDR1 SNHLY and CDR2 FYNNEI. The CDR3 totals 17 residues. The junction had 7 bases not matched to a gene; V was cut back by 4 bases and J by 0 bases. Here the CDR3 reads CASSGVSGGVSYNEQFF. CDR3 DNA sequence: TGTGCCAGCAGTGGTGTTAGCGGGGGCGTCTCCTACAATGAGCAGTTCTTC.

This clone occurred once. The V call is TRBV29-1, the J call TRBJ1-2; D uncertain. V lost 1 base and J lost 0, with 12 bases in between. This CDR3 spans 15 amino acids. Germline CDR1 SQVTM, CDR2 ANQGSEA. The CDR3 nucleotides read TGCAGCGTTGAAGGCTGGGCCAGAGCTAACTATGGCTACACCTTC. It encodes CSVEGWARANYGYTF.

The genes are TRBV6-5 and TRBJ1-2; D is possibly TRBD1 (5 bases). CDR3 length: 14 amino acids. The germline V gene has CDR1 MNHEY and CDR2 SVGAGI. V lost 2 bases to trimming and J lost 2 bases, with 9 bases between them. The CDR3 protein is CASSYQTANYGYTF. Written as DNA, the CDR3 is TGTGCCAGCAGTTACCAGACAGCGAACTATGGCTACACCTTC.

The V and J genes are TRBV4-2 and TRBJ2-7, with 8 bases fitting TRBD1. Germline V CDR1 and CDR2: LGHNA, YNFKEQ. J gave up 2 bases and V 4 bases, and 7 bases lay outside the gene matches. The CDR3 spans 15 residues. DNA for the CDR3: TGTGCCAGCAGCCCAACGACAGGGGTAACCTACGAGCAGTACTTC. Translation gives CASSPTTGVTYEQYF.

In nucleotides, the CDR3 is TGTGCCAGCAGCTCCTACAGGGTGGCCACTGAAGCTTTCTTT. Translated, it gives CASSSYRVATEAFF. The chain joins TRBV5-4 to TRBJ1-1; D may be TRBD1 (6 bases). Germline V gene lookup returns CDR1 SGHNT and CDR2 YYREEE (reference sequence). CDR3 size: 14 residues. Trimming removed 3 bases at V and 4 bases at J, with 13 bases between.

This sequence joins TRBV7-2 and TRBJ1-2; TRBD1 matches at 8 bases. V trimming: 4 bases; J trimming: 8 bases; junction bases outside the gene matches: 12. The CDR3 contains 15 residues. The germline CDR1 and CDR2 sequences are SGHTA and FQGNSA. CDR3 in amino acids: CASSSQGGPSIGYTF. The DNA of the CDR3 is TGTGCCAGCAGCTCACAGGGGGGGCCCTCCATCGGCTACACCTTC.

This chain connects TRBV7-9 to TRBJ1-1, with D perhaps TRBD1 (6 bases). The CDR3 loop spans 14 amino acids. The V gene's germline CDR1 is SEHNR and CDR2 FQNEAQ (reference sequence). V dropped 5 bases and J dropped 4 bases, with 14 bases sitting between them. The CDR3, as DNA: TGTGCCAGCAGCCTTCGACAGGTCGGCACTGAAGCTTTCTTT. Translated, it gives CASSLRQVGTEAFF. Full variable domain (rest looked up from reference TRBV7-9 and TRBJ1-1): DTGVSQNPRHKITKRGQNVTFRCDPISEHNRLYWYRQTLGQGPEFLTYFQNEAQLEKSRLLSDRFSAERPKGSFSTLEIQRTEQGDSAMYLCASSLRQVGTEAFFGQGTRLTVV.

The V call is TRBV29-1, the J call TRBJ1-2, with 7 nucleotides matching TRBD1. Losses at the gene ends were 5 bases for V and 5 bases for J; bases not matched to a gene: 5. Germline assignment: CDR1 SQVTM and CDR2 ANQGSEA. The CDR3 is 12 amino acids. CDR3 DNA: TGCAGCGTTTTGGTACAGGGGTATGGCTACACCTTC. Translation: CSVLVQGYGYTF.